What follows are 27 T cell receptor beta chains derived from one specimen sequenced in a study of OX40 agonist ivuxolimab in advanced cancers. The data were produced by immunoSEQ multiplex PCR, yet TCRdb's version contains in-frame clones alone and is incomplete. The sample has about 48,000 clones, about four fifths seen once; the top ten hold 1.5% to 2%. The source material was CD4+ or CD8+ T cells sorted from blood, sampled in a trial of the OX40 agonist ivuxolimab. These TCRs come from an adult with an advanced solid tumor such as melanoma, head and neck, liver or kidney cancer.

The sample holds one count of this clone. The rearrangement links TRBV5-1 to TRBJ2-7; D unresolved. With 4 bases removed from V and 0 bases from J, the gap between germline ends came to 8 bases. The germline V gene has CDR1 SGHRS and CDR2 YFSETQ. The CDR3 runs 13 residues. The DNA for the CDR3 is TGCGCCAGCAGCGGCGGTAACTCCTACGAGCAGTACTTC. Its translation is CASSGGNSYEQYF.

J is TRBJ2-3 and V is TRBV28; D is possibly TRBD2 (6 bases). The CDR3 totals 16 residues. CDR1 is MDHEN, CDR2 SYDVKM, per germline. V dropped 6 bases and J dropped 8 bases, with 24 bases sitting between them. The CDR3 bases are TGTGCCAGCAGCCCCCCCGGGAGCCGTTCGAGGGTTACGCAGTATTTT. Translation: CASSPPGSRSRVTQYF.

This chain connects TRBV7-6 to TRBJ2-7, with TRBD2 matching 7 bases. CDR1 is SGHVS, CDR2 FNYEAQ, per germline. This CDR3 spans 17 amino acids. Trimming removed 7 bases from V and 6 bases from J; junction bases left unmatched: 21. The CDR3 region is CASTPLRSGGSSLEQYF. The CDR3 DNA is TGTGCCAGCACCCCTCTCCGTTCGGGGGGAAGCTCCCTCGAGCAGTACTTC.

The CDR3 nucleotides read TGCGCCAGCGGTCCCCTTAGCGGGAGCTCCTACAATGAGCAGTTCTTC. Encoded protein: CASGPLSGSSYNEQFF. The rearrangement uses TRBV10-2 and TRBJ2-1; 9 bases are shared with TRBD2. The CDR3 is 16 amino acids. The V gene end was trimmed by 8 bases and the J gene end by 0 bases; junction bases not matched to a gene: 8. Germline V gene sequence: CDR1 WSHSY, CDR2 SAAADI.

By share, this clone counts as large. The chain carries TRBV6-5 and TRBJ1-2; 7 bases are shared with TRBD1. CDR3 length: 14 amino acids. Germline loops: CDR1 MNHEY, CDR2 SVGAGI. V lost 2 bases to trimming and J lost 8 bases; unmatched junction nucleotides: 8. This chain's CDR3 is CASSYGRGVEGYTF. The CDR3 DNA sequence: TGTGCCAGCAGTTACGGCAGGGGGGTGGAAGGCTACACCTTC.

The chain couples TRBV9 to TRBJ1-2, with D tentatively TRBD1 (5 bases). The V end was cut by 3 bases, the J end by 0 bases, with 12 bases between. In germline, CDR1 is SGDLS, CDR2 YYNGEE. The CDR3 is made up of 15 amino acids. CDR3: CASSARQGTNYGYTF. CDR3 DNA: TGTGCCAGCAGCGCTCGCCAGGGAACTAACTATGGCTACACCTTC.

This chain links TRBV19 with TRBJ1-2; D unclear. From germline, CDR1 is LNHDA and CDR2 SQIVND (reference sequence). The CDR3 totals 14 residues. V dropped 4 bases and J dropped 4 bases, with 13 bases sitting between them. The CDR3 loop is CASSTAGIPYGYTF. The CDR3 DNA reads as TGTGCCAGTAGTACAGCTGGGATCCCCTATGGCTACACCTTC.

V gene TRBV2 combines with J gene TRBJ1-3; 7 nucleotides match TRBD1. The CDR3 runs 15 residues. Germline lookup yields CDR1 SNHLY and CDR2 FYNNEI. Unmatched junction bases numbered 7, after V lost 6 bases and J lost 2 bases. CDR3 DNA sequence: TGTGCCAGCAGCGAAACGGGACAGACTGGAAACACCATATATTTT. Translating gives CASSETGQTGNTIYF.

This chain uses TRBV6-5 with TRBJ2-5; D is ambiguous. Germline loops: CDR1 MNHEY, CDR2 SVGAGI. The CDR3 is made up of 14 amino acids. Trimming took off 2 bases at V and 1 base at J, with 8 bases between the two ends. The CDR3 region has the DNA TGTGCCAGCAGTTACGCCGAGTTCCAAGAGACCCAGTACTTC. Translated, it gives CASSYAEFQETQYF.

The chain combines TRBV6-6 with TRBJ2-5; possibly TRBD1 for D (6 bases). Germline V CDR1 and CDR2: MNHNY, SVGAGI (reference sequence). V was trimmed by 5 bases and J by 1 base, leaving 14 bases between them. The CDR3 extends over 15 amino acids. CDR3 DNA: TGTGCCAGCAGTGATCACAGGGTAGTCCAAGAGACCCAGTACTTC. This translates into CASSDHRVVQETQYF.

The V and J genes are TRBV7-2 and TRBJ1-1, with a weak D call TRBD1 (5 bases). The CDR3 totals 11 residues. In germline, CDR1 is SGHTA, CDR2 FQGNSA. Trimming cost V 1 base and J 10 bases, with 7 bases left between them. CDR3 in amino acids: CASSLGQGAFF. As DNA, the CDR3 is TGTGCCAGCAGCTTAGGGCAGGGAGCTTTCTTT.

The J gene is TRBJ2-6, the V gene TRBV6-5; no definite D call. Germline values: CDR1 MNHEY, CDR2 SVGAGI. Deletions cut 0 bases from V and 4 bases from J, with 4 bases between. There are 14 residues in the CDR3. The CDR3 nucleotides are TGTGCCAGCAGTTACTCTCGAGGGGCCAACGTCCTGACTTTC. It specifies CASSYSRGANVLTF.

This clone was seen once. The V gene is TRBV7-3, the J gene TRBJ2-5, with D uncertain. Germline V lookup: CDR1 SGHTA, CDR2 FQGTGA. The CDR3 consists of 14 residues. Between the trimmed V and J ends, which lost 3 bases and 7 bases, there was a span of 15 bases. The CDR3 DNA reads as TGTGCCAGCAGCTTCGGGCCGGCGGATGGGACCCAGTACTTC. Translated: CASSFGPADGTQYF. Supplemented by reference TRBV7-3 and TRBJ2-5, the full variable domain reads GAGVSQTPSNKVTEKGKYVELRCDPISGHTALYWYRQSLGQGPEFLIYFQGTGAADDSGLPNDRFFAVRPEGSVSTLKIQRTERGDSAVYLCASSFGPADGTQYFGPGTRLLVL.

The V gene is TRBV7-2, the J gene TRBJ2-3; 8 nucleotides agree with TRBD1. This CDR3 has 15 residues. V dropped 5 bases and J dropped 0; count of bases not matched to a gene: 4. Germline CDR1 is SGHTA and CDR2 is FQGNSA. CDR3 region: CASSKDRDSTDTQYF. CDR3 bases: TGTGCCAGCAGCAAGGACAGGGACAGCACAGATACGCAGTATTTT.

V gene TRBV4-3 combines with J gene TRBJ2-4; 9 bases are shared with TRBD1. Unmatched junction bases numbered 12, after V lost 4 bases and J lost 2 bases. The length of the CDR3 is 18 residues. Germline V CDR1 and CDR2: LGHNA, YSLEER. The CDR3 nucleotides read TGCGCCAGCAGCCCAGCAGTCGGGACAGGGTGGCCCAAAAACATTCAGTACTTC. Protein sequence: CASSPAVGTGWPKNIQYF.

The chain has TRBV4-1 and TRBJ2-5, with D hard to call. Germline V gives CDR1 MGHRA, CDR2 YSYEKL. CDR3 size: 13 residues. The V and J ends lost 0 bases and 5 bases respectively, with 7 bases between them. DNA for the CDR3: TGCGCCAGCAGCCAAGATCGATGGGAGACCCAGTACTTC. It encodes CASSQDRWETQYF.

V usage is TRBV28 and J usage is TRBJ2-1; D possibly corresponds to TRBD2 (7 bases). The CDR3 covers 13 residues. Trimming pared 11 bases from V and 7 bases from J, leaving 18 bases between. The germline gives CDR1 MDHEN, CDR2 SYDVKM. The CDR3, as DNA: TGTGCCGGACGAAGGGGGGGCAAAAATGAGCAGTTCTTC. This sequence encodes CAGRRGGKNEQFF.

The chain has TRBV15 and TRBJ2-3; D unresolved. V shed 0 bases and J shed 3 bases, with 10 bases lying between them. Germline CDR1 and CDR2: LNHNV and YYDKDF (reference sequence). The CDR3 spans 15 residues. The CDR3 loop reads CATSRDPKRTDTQYF. The CDR3 nucleotides read TGTGCCACCAGCAGAGATCCCAAAAGAACAGATACGCAGTATTTT.

The CDR3 coding sequence is TGTGCCAGTAGTATAAAGGTCTCTGGGACTAGTCGGCGCAATGAGCAGTTCTTC. As protein: CASSIKVSGTSRRNEQFF. This chain connects TRBV19 to TRBJ2-1, with 8 positions matching TRBD2. The germline V gene encodes CDR1 LNHDA and CDR2 SQIVND (reference sequence). The CDR3 sequence is 18 residues long. V gave up 2 bases and J gave up 6 bases; unmatched junction bases: 15.

The V and J genes are TRBV5-1 and TRBJ2-3; tentatively, D is TRBD1 (6 bases). The ends were cut back, 0 bases at V and 2 bases at J, with 7 bases in the middle. CDR1 is SGHRS, CDR2 YFSETQ, per germline. The CDR3 contains 14 residues. Written as DNA, the CDR3 is TGCGCCAGCAGCTTGGACAGGGCCACAGATACGCAGTATTTT. This translates into CASSLDRATDTQYF.

This rearrangement joins TRBV7-2 to TRBJ2-3; 15 bases are a match to TRBD2. Germline CDR1 reads SGHTA; CDR2 reads FQGNSA. J lost 5 bases, V lost 5 bases, and 2 bases had no gene match. There are 15 residues in the CDR3. This CDR3 is CASSRTSGGGDTQYF. As DNA, the CDR3 is TGTGCCAGCAGCCGGACTAGCGGGGGGGGAGATACGCAGTATTTT.

This clone was detected only once. The chain recombines TRBV9 with TRBJ2-6; the match to TRBD1 covers 7 bases. Germline CDR1 SGDLS, CDR2 YYNGEE. The V and J ends lost 1 base and 1 base, in that order; junction bases with no gene match: 5. The CDR3 is 17 residues long. CDR3 sequence (DNA): TGTGCCAGCAGCGTACAGGCAGGGGGATCTGGGGCCAACGTCCTGACTTTC. It translates to CASSVQAGGSGANVLTF.

The chain joins TRBV5-5 to TRBJ2-1; a weak D match, TRBD1 (8 bases). The CDR3 consists of 16 residues. V was cut by 4 bases and J by 8 bases, with 22 bases left in between. The germline V gene encodes CDR1 SGHKS and CDR2 YYEKEE (reference sequence). The CDR3 region is CASSKEQGGTLDEQFF. The CDR3 bases are TGTGCCAGCAGCAAAGAACAGGGGGGGACACTCGATGAGCAGTTCTTC.

This clone was found a few times. V usage is TRBV6-1 and J usage is TRBJ1-6; D is unresolved. CDR1 and CDR2 (germline): MNHNS, SASEGT. V was shortened by 7 bases and J by 11 bases, with 12 bases between the two germline ends. The CDR3 is made up of 12 amino acids. CDR3 in amino acids: CASNLGKTPLHF. As DNA, the CDR3 is TGTGCCAGCAATCTAGGGAAAACACCCCTCCACTTT.

The chain joins TRBV5-4 to TRBJ1-1; no definite D call. CDR3 length: 15 amino acids. The germline gives CDR1 SGHNT, CDR2 YYREEE (reference sequence). Trimming took off 2 bases at V and 0 bases at J, with 11 bases between the two ends. CDR3 coding DNA: TGTGCCAGCAGCTTAGACACCCAGCTGAACACTGAAGCTTTCTTT. Its translation is CASSLDTQLNTEAFF.

The V and J genes are TRBV2 and TRBJ2-7; no firm D call. Germline V gives CDR1 SNHLY, CDR2 FYNNEI. This CDR3 spans 12 amino acids. The V end lost 6 bases, the J end lost 5 bases, and 11 bases lay between the germline ends. The CDR3 bases are TGTGCCAGCAGAGCAGGCACGGACGAGCAGTACTTC. Protein product: CASRAGTDEQYF.

The J gene is TRBJ1-1, the V gene TRBV5-1; D uncertain. This CDR3 spans 15 amino acids. V lost 0 bases and J lost 6, with 15 bases in between. Germline values: CDR1 SGHRS, CDR2 YFSETQ. As DNA, the CDR3 is TGCGCCAGCAGCTTGGATCAGGCAATCGGGCCTGAAGCTTTCTTT. Translated: CASSLDQAIGPEAFF.